The entry that follows covers one T cell receptor (beta chain) sequence. What it binds is unknown. These data come from a study of T cell responses to AZD1222 COVID-19 vaccine. Notes on the study in general: Receipt of two AZD1222 doses was followed by a rise in Spike-specific TCR breadth and depth. Just a handful of AZD1222 recipients tested seropositive at baseline.

Assay used: immunoSEQ multiplex PCR; TCRdb lists only in-frame clones, some missing. The sample carries around 94,000 clones, less than 85% recorded once. The germline gives CDR1 DFQATT, CDR2 SNEGSKA (reference sequence). V dropped 6 bases and J dropped 2; count of bases not matched to a gene: 15. CDR3 length equals 18 residues. The specimen was peripheral blood, collected 28 days after the second AZD1222 dose. The chain employs TRBV20-1 and TRBJ2-7, with 14 nucleotides matching TRBD2. The sequence was obtained from an adult who received the AZD1222 COVID-19 vaccine. The CDR3 spells CSASAWTSGGPPPYEQYF. The CDR3 coding sequence is TGCAGTGCGAGTGCCTGGACTAGCGGGGGGCCCCCACCCTACGAGCAGTACTTC.